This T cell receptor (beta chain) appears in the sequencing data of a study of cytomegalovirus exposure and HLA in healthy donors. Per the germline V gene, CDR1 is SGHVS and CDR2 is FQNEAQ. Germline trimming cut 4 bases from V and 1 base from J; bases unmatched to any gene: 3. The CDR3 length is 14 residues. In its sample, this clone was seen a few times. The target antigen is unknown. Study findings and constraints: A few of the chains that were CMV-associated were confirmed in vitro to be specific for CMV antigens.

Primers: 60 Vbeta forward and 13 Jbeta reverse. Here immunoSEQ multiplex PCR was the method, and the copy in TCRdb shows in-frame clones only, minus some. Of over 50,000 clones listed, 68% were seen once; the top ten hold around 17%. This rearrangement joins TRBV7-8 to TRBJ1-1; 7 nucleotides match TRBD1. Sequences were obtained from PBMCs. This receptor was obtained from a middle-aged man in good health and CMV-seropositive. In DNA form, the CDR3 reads TGTGCCAGCAGCTGGCAGGGGGGGAACACTGAAGCTTTCTTT. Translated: CASSWQGGNTEAFF.